This record concerns one T cell receptor (beta chain) sequence. The data belong to a study of blood T cell repertoires in COVID-19. About the research overall: From the United States, Italy and Spain came samples of acute and convalescent COVID-19.

During active infection, Seattle patients enrolled and were then monitored through disease. CDR1 is GTSNPN and CDR2 is SVGIG in the germline V gene (reference sequence). Losses at the gene ends were 3 bases for V and 7 bases for J; bases not matched to a gene: 6. The CDR3 covers 15 residues. This table comes from immunoSEQ multiplex PCR, and its TCRdb copy is limited to in-frame clones, with some not included. The data show 220,000 or so clones, with approximately 78% seen just once and over 7% held by the top ten. The chain employs TRBV30 and TRBJ2-4; 13 nucleotides match TRBD2. Material: peripheral blood. The receptor was isolated from a woman older than 75 with COVID-19, enrolled during active disease. CDR3 residues: CAWSPGTSGVNIQYF. CDR3 bases: TGTGCCTGGAGCCCCGGGACTAGCGGGGTTAACATTCAGTACTTC.